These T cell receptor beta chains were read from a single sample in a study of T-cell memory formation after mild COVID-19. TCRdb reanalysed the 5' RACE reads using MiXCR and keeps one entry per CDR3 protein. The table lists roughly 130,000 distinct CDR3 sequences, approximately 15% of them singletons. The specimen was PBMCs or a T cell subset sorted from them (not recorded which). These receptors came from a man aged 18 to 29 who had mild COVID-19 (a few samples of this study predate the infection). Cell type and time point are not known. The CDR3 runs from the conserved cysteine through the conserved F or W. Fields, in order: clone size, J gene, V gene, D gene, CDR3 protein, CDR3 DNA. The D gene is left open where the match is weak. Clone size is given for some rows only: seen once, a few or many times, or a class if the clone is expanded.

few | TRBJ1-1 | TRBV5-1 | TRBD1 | CASSKGTGLETEAFF | TGCGCCAGCAGCAAAGGGACAGGGCTGGAGACTGAAGCTTTCTTT
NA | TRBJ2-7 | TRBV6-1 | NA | CASRYEGLDEQYF | TGTGCCAGCCGTTATGAAGGGTTAGACGAGCAGTACTTC
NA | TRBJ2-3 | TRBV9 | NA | CASGDFDTQYF | TGTGCCAGCGGAGACTTTGATACGCAGTATTTT
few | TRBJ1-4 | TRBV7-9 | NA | CASSLNRNEKLFF | TGTGCCAGCAGCTTAAACCGTAATGAAAAACTGTTTTTT
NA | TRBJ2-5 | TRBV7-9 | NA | CASSLVREVQYF | TGTGCCAGCAGCTTAGTTAGAGAGGTCCAGTACTTC
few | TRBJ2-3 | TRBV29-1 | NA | CSVRTSQGTDTQYF | TGCAGCGTCCGAACGTCGCAGGGCACAGATACGCAGTATTTT
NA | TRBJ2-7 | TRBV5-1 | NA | CASGEAGEGEQYF | TGCGCCAGCGGCGAAGCGGGCGAGGGGGAGCAGTACTTC
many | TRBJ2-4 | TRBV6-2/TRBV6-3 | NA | CASSEDGLAKNIQYF | TGTGCCAGCAGTGAAGACGGACTAGCCAAAAACATTCAGTACTTC
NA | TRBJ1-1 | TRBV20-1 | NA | CSAQRTGFTEAFF | TGCAGTGCTCAACGAACGGGGTTCACTGAAGCTTTCTTT
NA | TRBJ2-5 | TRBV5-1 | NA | CASSGGVGKETQYF | TGCGCCAGCAGCGGTGGGGTGGGGAAAGAGACCCAGTACTTC
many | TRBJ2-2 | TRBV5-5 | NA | CASRWEVATGELFF | TGTGCCAGCCGGTGGGAGGTGGCCACCGGGGAGCTGTTTTTT
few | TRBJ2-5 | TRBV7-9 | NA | CASSLVYRDQETQYF | TGTGCCAGCAGCTTAGTTTACCGGGACCAAGAGACCCAGTACTTC
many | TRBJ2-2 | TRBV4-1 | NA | CASSQGTGSQVGWELFF | TGCGCCAGCAGCCAAGGAACAGGCAGTCAAGTTGGTTGGGAGCTGTTTTTT
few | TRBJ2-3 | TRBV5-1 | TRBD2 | CASSPMLAGATDTQYF | TGCGCCAGCAGCCCGATGCTAGCGGGGGCGACAGATACGCAGTATTTT
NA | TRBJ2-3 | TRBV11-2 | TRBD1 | CASSRFGAGGSTDTQYF | TGTGCCAGCAGCCGCTTTGGGGCAGGGGGTTCGACAGATACGCAGTATTTT
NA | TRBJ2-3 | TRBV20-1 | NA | CSASKVGTDTQYF | TGCAGTGCTAGCAAGGTCGGCACAGATACGCAGTATTTT
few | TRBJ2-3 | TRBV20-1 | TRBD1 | CSMDRETDTQYF | TGCAGTATGGACAGGGAGACAGATACGCAGTATTTT
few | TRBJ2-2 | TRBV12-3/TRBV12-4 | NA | CASRGGPATGELFF | TGTGCCAGCAGGGGGGGGCCAGCCACCGGGGAGCTGTTTTTT
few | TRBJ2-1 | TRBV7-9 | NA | CASSLNQGTNEQFF | TGTGCCAGCAGCTTAAACCAGGGTACGAATGAGCAGTTCTTC
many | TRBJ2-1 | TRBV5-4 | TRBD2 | CASSLPGGVYNEQFF | TGTGCCAGCAGCTTGCCCGGGGGGGTATACAATGAGCAGTTCTTC
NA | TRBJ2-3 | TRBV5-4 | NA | CASSPQPGDTQYF | TGTGCCAGCAGCCCCCAGCCGGGGGATACGCAGTATTTT
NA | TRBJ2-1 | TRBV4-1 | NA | CASSQDPTGSSYNEQFF | TGCGCCAGCAGCCAGGACCCGACTGGGAGCTCCTACAATGAGCAGTTCTTC
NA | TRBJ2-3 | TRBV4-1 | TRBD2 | CASSQGYSLAGSYFTDTQYF | TGCGCCAGCAGCCAAGGATATTCACTAGCGGGGAGCTATTTCACAGATACGCAGTATTTT
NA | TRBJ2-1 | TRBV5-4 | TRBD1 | CASSFGTEDGNEQFF | TGTGCCAGCAGCTTTGGGACAGAGGATGGGAATGAGCAGTTCTTC
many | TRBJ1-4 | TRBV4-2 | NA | CASSQGQLNEKLFF | TGTGCCAGCAGCCAAGGGCAGCTTAATGAAAAACTGTTTTTT
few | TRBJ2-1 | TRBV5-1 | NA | CASSSQGRQFF | TGCGCCAGCAGCTCCCAGGGTCGCCAGTTCTTC
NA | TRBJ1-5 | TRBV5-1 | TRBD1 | CASSPGGAGSQPQHF | TGCGCCAGCAGCCCAGGGGGCGCGGGAAGTCAGCCCCAGCATTTT
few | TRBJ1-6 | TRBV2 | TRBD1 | CASRGTGSPLHF | TGTGCCAGCAGAGGGACAGGATCACCCCTCCACTTT
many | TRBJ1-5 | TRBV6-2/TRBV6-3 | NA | CASGLQGQGPQHF | TGTGCCAGCGGCCTCCAAGGGCAGGGACCCCAGCATTTT
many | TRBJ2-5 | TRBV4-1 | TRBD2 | CASSQETSGQETQYF | TGCGCCAGCAGCCAAGAGACTAGCGGCCAAGAGACCCAGTACTTC
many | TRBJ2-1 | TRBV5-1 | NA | CASSLVGAGDEQFF | TGCGCCAGCAGCTTGGTTGGCGCGGGCGATGAGCAGTTCTTC